This TCR beta chain stems from a study of cytomegalovirus exposure and HLA in healthy donors. The length of the CDR3 is 14 residues. Germline CDR1 reads GTSNPN; CDR2 reads SVGIG (reference sequence). V lost 1 base and J 3 bases, leaving 10 bases between the germline ends. Primers: 60 Vbeta forward and 13 Jbeta reverse. The data were produced by immunoSEQ multiplex PCR, yet TCRdb's version contains in-frame clones alone and is incomplete. The data show fewer than 150,000 clones, 78% seen once. The source is a male donor in good health and CMV-seronegative. The chain couples TRBV30 to TRBJ1-3; D is unresolved. Sequences were obtained from PBMCs. CDR3 residues: CAWSAEPHGNTIYF. In DNA form, the CDR3 reads TGTGCCTGGAGTGCAGAACCCCATGGAAACACCATATATTTT.